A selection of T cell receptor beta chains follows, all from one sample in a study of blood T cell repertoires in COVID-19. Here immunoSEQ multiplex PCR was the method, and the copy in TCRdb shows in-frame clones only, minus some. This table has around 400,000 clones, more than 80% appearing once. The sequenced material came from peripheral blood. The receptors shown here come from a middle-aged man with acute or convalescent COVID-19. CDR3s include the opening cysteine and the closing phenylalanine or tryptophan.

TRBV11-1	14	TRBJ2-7	CASKLAGGSYEQYF
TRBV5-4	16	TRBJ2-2	CASSLVDGVNTGELFF
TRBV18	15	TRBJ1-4	CASSPLTDAGEKLFF
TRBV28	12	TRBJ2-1	CASSTPTGENVF
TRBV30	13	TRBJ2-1	CAWSRDSYNEQFF
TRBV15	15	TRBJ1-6	CATSRVFGSNSPLHF
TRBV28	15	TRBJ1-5	CASSLMGARNQPQHF
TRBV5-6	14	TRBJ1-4	CASSSGDGNEKLFF
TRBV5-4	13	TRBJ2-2	CAHNRGNTGELFF
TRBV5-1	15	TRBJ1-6	CASSSGTADNSPLHF
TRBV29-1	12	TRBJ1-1	CSANRGSTEAFF
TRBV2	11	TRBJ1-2	CASSNSYGYTF
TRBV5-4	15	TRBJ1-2	CASSPGGTANYGYTF
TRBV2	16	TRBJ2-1	CASSEHSGGAGNEQFF
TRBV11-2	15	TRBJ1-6	CASEQGFSYNSPLHF